One and the same sample provided the 22 T cell receptor beta chains below, sequenced in a study of cytomegalovirus exposure and HLA in healthy donors. 60 Vbeta and 13 Jbeta primers were used in PCR. Profiled with immunoSEQ multiplex PCR; TCRdb holds only in-frame clones, not every one. The table lists some 130,000 clones, roughly 85% of them singletons. Sample: PBMCs. The receptors here all came from a man in his forties in good health and CMV-seropositive.

This clone was counted between two and nine times. This chain's CDR3 is CASSQSLPTGTVQPQHF. The CDR3 DNA follows: TGTGCCAGCAGCCAATCCCTACCGACAGGGACAGTTCAGCCCCAGCATTTT. This sequence joins TRBV27 and TRBJ1-5; 7 bases line up with TRBD1. This CDR3 contains 17 residues. After removal of 6 bases from V and 6 bases from J, the junction contained 17 bases not matched to a gene. CDR1 is MNHEY, CDR2 SMNVEV, per germline (reference sequence).

J is TRBJ2-7 and V is TRBV5-1, with 10 bases aligning to TRBD1. CDR3 length: 17 amino acids. Germline V gene sequence: CDR1 SGHRS, CDR2 YFSETQ. J was trimmed by 0 bases and V by 4 bases; bases with no gene match: 10. Written as DNA, the CDR3 is TGCGCCAGCAGCAGAGCCGCGGGACAGGGGAGCTCCTACGAGCAGTACTTC. This gives the protein CASSRAAGQGSSYEQYF.

This clone has just a few counts. The chain combines TRBV6-5 with TRBJ2-5; D gene unclear. Germline assignment: CDR1 MNHEY and CDR2 SVGAGI. V gave up 6 bases and J gave up 5 bases, with 13 bases separating them. The CDR3 is 13 residues long. The CDR3: CASSLLGEETQYF. For the CDR3, the DNA is TGTGCCAGCAGCCTCTTGGGCGAGGAGACCCAGTACTTC.

The rearrangement joins TRBV15 to TRBJ1-1; 10 positions match TRBD1. From germline, CDR1 is LNHNV and CDR2 YYDKDF (reference sequence). With V trimmed by 2 bases and J by 1 base, 10 bases remained unmatched. CDR3 length: 18 amino acids. DNA of the CDR3: TGTGCCACCAGCAGACCCGGACAGGGGGTCTTTTCGAACACTGAAGCTTTCTTT. Amino acids: CATSRPGQGVFSNTEAFF.

The chain has TRBV19 and TRBJ1-2; D gene ambiguous. The CDR3 runs 14 residues. Germline V gene data show CDR1 as LNHDA and CDR2 as SQIVND (reference sequence). Trimming cost V 5 bases and J 4 bases, with 14 bases left between them. CDR3 in amino acids: CASSFEYSGYGYTF. As DNA, the CDR3 is TGTGCCAGTAGTTTCGAATACAGCGGCTATGGCTACACCTTC.

The V and J genes are TRBV2 and TRBJ1-4, with no clear D. The CDR3 is made up of 15 amino acids. With 6 bases removed from V and 3 bases from J, the gap between germline ends came to 14 bases. Germline CDR1 SNHLY, CDR2 FYNNEI. CDR3: CASRETGVANEKLFF. The CDR3 nucleotides read TGTGCCAGCAGAGAGACCGGGGTGGCTAATGAAAAACTGTTTTTT.

This sequence joins TRBV10-3 and TRBJ2-7, with TRBD1 matching 8 bases. The germline V gene encodes CDR1 ENHRY and CDR2 SYGVKD. Trimming cost V 11 bases and J 4 bases; bases outside gene matches: 13. The CDR3 runs to 14 residues. This CDR3 reads CAANDQGAYYEQYF. CDR3 nucleotides: TGTGCCGCGAACGACCAGGGGGCCTATTACGAGCAGTACTTC.

The chain links TRBV7-9 to TRBJ2-5, with TRBD2 identical over 8 bases. J was trimmed by 2 bases and V by 1 base; bases with no gene match: 3. Germline loops: CDR1 SEHNR, CDR2 FQNEAQ (reference sequence). This CDR3 has 15 amino acids. The CDR3 here is CASSLVAGLQETQYF. CDR3 coding DNA: TGTGCCAGCAGCTTAGTAGCGGGATTACAAGAGACCCAGTACTTC.

V and J are TRBV9 and TRBJ2-7; TRBD1 matches 9 bases. Looked up from germline, CDR1 is SGDLS and CDR2 is YYNGEE. This CDR3 spans 16 amino acids. Trimming removed 4 bases from V and 2 bases from J; junction bases left unmatched: 10. CDR3 loop: CASSLGDRDRTYEQYF. The CDR3 nucleotides read TGTGCCAGCAGCCTAGGGGACAGGGATAGGACCTACGAGCAGTACTTC.

The rearrangement uses TRBV6-1 and TRBJ1-3; a weak D match, TRBD1 (5 bases). Germline CDR1 MNHNS, CDR2 SASEGT. The CDR3 length is 17 residues. V lost 1 base and J 2 bases, leaving 15 bases between the germline ends. DNA for the CDR3: TGTGCCAGCAGTGAAGTAACTGGGGGGGTAGCTGGAAACACCATATATTTT. Translating gives CASSEVTGGVAGNTIYF.

The chain links TRBV11-2 to TRBJ2-1; 14 bases agree with TRBD2. V dropped 5 bases and J dropped 9; count of bases not matched to a gene: 3. The CDR3 is 14 residues long. Germline V gene sequence: CDR1 SGHAT, CDR2 FQNNGV. CDR3 DNA: TGTGCCAGCAGCAGGGGACTAGCGGGAGTTGAGCAGTTCTTC. Amino acids: CASSRGLAGVEQFF.

CDR3 sequence: CASSYPDRVTTYEQYF. The DNA of the CDR3 is TGTGCCAGCAGTTACCCCGACAGGGTGACGACCTACGAGCAGTACTTC. The chain couples TRBV6-6 to TRBJ2-7, with TRBD1 matching 7 bases. V lost 2 bases and J lost 2; bases outside the gene matches: 9. Germline loops: CDR1 MNHNY, CDR2 SVGAGI (reference sequence). The CDR3 covers 16 residues.

The J gene is TRBJ2-7, the V gene TRBV15; TRBD2 aligns across 11 bases. Trimming cost V 0 bases and J 9 bases; bases outside gene matches: 16. CDR1 and CDR2 (germline): LNHNV, YYDKDF (reference sequence). CDR3 length equals 18 residues. The CDR3 sequence is CATSRDYWIAGGPTVQYF. CDR3 coding DNA: TGTGCCACCAGCAGAGATTATTGGATAGCGGGAGGGCCCACAGTGCAGTACTTC.

V gene TRBV19 combines with J gene TRBJ1-4; 7 bases are shared with TRBD1. The germline V gene encodes CDR1 LNHDA and CDR2 SQIVND (reference sequence). Trimming removed 6 bases from V and 5 bases from J; junction bases left unmatched: 9. The CDR3 spans 15 residues. CDR3 loop: CASRRRGQSNEKLFF. Here the CDR3 DNA reads TGTGCCAGTAGGCGCCGGGGACAGTCCAATGAAAAACTGTTTTTT.

The chain employs TRBV11-2 and TRBJ1-1; D is unclear. From germline, CDR1 is SGHAT and CDR2 FQNNGV. The ends were cut back, 5 bases at V and 1 base at J, with 11 bases in the middle. There are 14 residues in the CDR3. DNA for the CDR3: TGTGCCAGCAGCACGGGAGGGTCGAACACTGAAGCTTTCTTT. Protein product: CASSTGGSNTEAFF.

This rearrangement joins TRBV6-1 to TRBJ2-1, with TRBD2 as a possible D gene (6 bases). Germline V lookup: CDR1 MNHNS, CDR2 SASEGT. CDR3 size: 10 residues. Deletions cut 5 bases from V and 15 bases from J, with 11 bases between. The DNA of the CDR3 is TGTGCCAGCAGTTGGGACGGGAGGTTCTTC. Translated: CASSWDGRFF.

V gene TRBV19 combines with J gene TRBJ2-7, with TRBD2 identical over 7 bases. Trimming removed 3 bases from V and 2 bases from J; junction bases left unmatched: 4. The germline V gene encodes CDR1 LNHDA and CDR2 SQIVND (reference sequence). The CDR3 runs 14 residues. Here the CDR3 DNA reads TGTGCCAGTAGTATGTACCGGGAGGCCTACGAGCAGTACTTC. This gives the protein CASSMYREAYEQYF.

The chain links TRBV5-1 to TRBJ1-2; D call uncertain. Trimming removed 0 bases at V and 8 bases at J, with 8 bases between. This CDR3 has 12 residues. From germline, CDR1 is SGHRS and CDR2 YFSETQ. The CDR3 loop is CASSLGTGGYTF. CDR3 sequence (DNA): TGCGCCAGCAGCTTGGGGACTGGCGGCTACACCTTC.

This rearrangement joins TRBV5-1 to TRBJ2-1; no clear D gene. Germline CDR1 reads SGHRS; CDR2 reads YFSETQ. The germline V and J ends were trimmed by 2 bases and 7 bases, with 13 bases remaining between them. This CDR3 region has 14 residues. The CDR3 reads CASSLYPVQNEQFF. DNA of the CDR3: TGCGCCAGCAGCTTATATCCTGTGCAGAATGAGCAGTTCTTC. Complete variable domain (other parts from reference TRBV5-1 and TRBJ2-1): KAGVTQTPRYLIKTRGQQVTLSCSPISGHRSVSWYQQTPGQGLQFLFEYFSETQRNKGNFPGRFSGRQFSNSRSEMNVSTLELGDSALYLCASSLYPVQNEQFFGPGTRLTVL.

This chain uses TRBV18 with TRBJ2-2, with 7 bases identical to TRBD2. V was pared by 3 bases and J by 4 bases, with 2 bases of the junction left unmatched. This CDR3 contains 14 residues. From germline, CDR1 is KGHSH and CDR2 LQKENI. CDR3 nucleotides: TGTGCCAGCTCACCCGCTAGCGGCACCGGGGAGCTGTTTTTT. This encodes CASSPASGTGELFF. Full variable domain (outside the CDR3, taken from reference TRBV18 and TRBJ2-2): NAGVMQNPRHLVRRRGQEARLRCSPMKGHSHVYWYRQLPEEGLKFMVYLQKENIIDESGMPKERFSAEFPKEGPSILRIQQVVRGDSAAYFCASSPASGTGELFFGEGSRLTVL.

This sequence joins TRBV11-2 and TRBJ2-4, with D unresolved. This CDR3 spans 16 amino acids. Trimming removed 2 bases at V and 6 bases at J, with 17 bases between. Germline V gives CDR1 SGHAT, CDR2 FQNNGV. CDR3 nucleotide sequence: TGTGCCAGCAGCTTATCTGGGTACGACCGGGTAAACATTCAGTACTTC. Residues: CASSLSGYDRVNIQYF.

The genes are TRBV6-4 and TRBJ1-1, with D possibly matching TRBD1 (5 bases). Trimming took off 2 bases at V and 4 bases at J, with 11 bases between the two ends. The CDR3 sequence is 14 residues long. Germline assignment: CDR1 MRHNA and CDR2 SNTAGT. Here the CDR3 reads CASSDTSRGTEAFF. The CDR3 coding sequence is TGTGCCAGCAGTGACACTTCAAGGGGCACTGAAGCTTTCTTT.